The present TCR beta chain was sequenced within a study of cytomegalovirus exposure and HLA in healthy donors. Study observations and caveats: TCR beta V- and J-gene trimming was later associated with a missense DCLRE1C variant. In a later analysis, productive TCRs from donors in an Asian-associated ancestry cluster reportedly carried fewer N-insertions than the cohort mean.

Germline values: CDR1 MNHEY, CDR2 SVGAGI. V shed 5 bases, J shed 8 bases, and the junction held 7 bases outside the gene matches. The CDR3 spans 13 residues. This clone was seen more than once but under ten times. Its cognate antigen is unknown. The PCR contained 60 Vbeta and 13 Jbeta primers. This table comes from immunoSEQ multiplex PCR, and its TCRdb copy is limited to in-frame clones, with some not included. The sample yields approximately 170,000 clones, around 85% seen once. The receptor comes from a man aged 45-65 years in good health and CMV-seropositive. Sequencing was carried out using PBMCs. The V gene is TRBV6-5, the J gene TRBJ1-2; 8 positions agree with TRBD1. The CDR3 bases are TGTGCCAGCAGTGGGACAGGCGTCGGCGGCTACACCTTC. Translation: CASSGTGVGGYTF.